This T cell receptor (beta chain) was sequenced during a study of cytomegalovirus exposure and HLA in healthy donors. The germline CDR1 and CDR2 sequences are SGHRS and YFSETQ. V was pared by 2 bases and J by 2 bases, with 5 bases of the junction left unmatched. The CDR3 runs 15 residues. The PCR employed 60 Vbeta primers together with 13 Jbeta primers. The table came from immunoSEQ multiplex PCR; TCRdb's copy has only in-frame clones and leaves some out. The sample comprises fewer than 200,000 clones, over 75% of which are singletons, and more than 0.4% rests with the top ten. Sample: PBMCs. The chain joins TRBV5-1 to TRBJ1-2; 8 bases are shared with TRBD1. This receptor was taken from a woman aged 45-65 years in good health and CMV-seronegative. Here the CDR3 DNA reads TGCGCCAGCAGCTTTACCGGGACAGGCAACTATGGCTACACCTTC. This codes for CASSFTGTGNYGYTF.